This T cell receptor beta chain came from a study of cytomegalovirus exposure and HLA in healthy donors. Findings and caveats of the study: A missense DCLRE1C variant was associated with V- and J-gene trimming of TCR beta chains in a later analysis, and an independent cohort replicated the association. Presence/absence results assume similar sequencing depth per donor, which may not hold. A list of 164 TCR beta chains associated with cytomegalovirus was given. CMV serostatus was the only immune exposure information that was available.

The V gene end was trimmed by 7 bases and the J gene end by 3 bases; junction bases not matched to a gene: 6. The length of the CDR3 is 13 residues. Germline CDR1 is SGDLS and CDR2 is YYNGEE. PCR employed 60 Vbeta and 13 Jbeta primers. Assay used: immunoSEQ multiplex PCR; TCRdb lists only in-frame clones, some missing. The table includes roughly 73,000 clones, 75% detected once. Of note for this clone: Its antigen is undetermined.

The sequenced sample was PBMCs. The chain combines TRBV9 with TRBJ2-5, with 7 bases identical to TRBD1. The origin of this receptor is an older man in good health and CMV-seronegative. The CDR3 loop is CASRRGGEETQYF. CDR3 coding DNA: TGTGCCAGCCGGAGAGGGGGCGAAGAGACCCAGTACTTC.